Each of the 27 T cell receptor beta chains below was sequenced from the same sample in a study of cytomegalovirus exposure and HLA in healthy donors. PCR amplification relied on 60 Vbeta primers (plus 13 Jbeta primers). The method was immunoSEQ multiplex PCR; TCRdb's version includes in-frame clones alone and lacks a portion of them. The sample lists about 130,000 clones, under 90% occurring once. The sequencing input was PBMCs. Receptors originate from a man aged 18 to 29 in good health and CMV-seronegative.

The rearrangement joins TRBV10-3 to TRBJ2-2; the D gene is possibly TRBD2 (6 bases). This CDR3 contains 16 residues. CDR1 and CDR2 (germline): ENHRY, SYGVKD. V shed 3 bases and J shed 5 bases, with 16 bases lying between them. CDR3 in amino acids: CAISELRVGGTGELFF. As DNA, the CDR3 is TGTGCCATCAGTGAACTCAGGGTGGGAGGTACCGGGGAGCTGTTTTTT.

V gene TRBV5-1 combines with J gene TRBJ2-7, with TRBD1 identical over 8 bases. Germline V CDR1 and CDR2: SGHRS, YFSETQ. Trimming cost V 1 base and J 3 bases; bases outside gene matches: 9. The CDR3 consists of 16 residues. The CDR3 here is CASSLSDRGFFYEQYF. The CDR3 nucleotides are TGCGCCAGCAGCTTGTCCGACAGGGGATTCTTCTACGAGCAGTACTTC. Looking up the rest from reference TRBV5-1 and TRBJ2-7 gives the full variable domain: KAGVTQTPRYLIKTRGQQVTLSCSPISGHRSVSWYQQTPGQGLQFLFEYFSETQRNKGNFPGRFSGRQFSNSRSEMNVSTLELGDSALYLCASSLSDRGFFYEQYFGPGTRLTVT.

The chain uses TRBV19 and TRBJ2-5, with TRBD1 identical over 7 bases. Germline assignment: CDR1 LNHDA and CDR2 SQIVND (reference sequence). This CDR3 comprises 13 residues. The J segment lost 7 bases and the V segment lost 3 bases, leaving 5 bases of the junction unmatched. CDR3 bases: TGTGCCAGTAGTATGAGGGGGCTAGGGACCCAGTACTTC. As protein: CASSMRGLGTQYF.

The CDR3 DNA is TGCGCCAGCAGCCAAGTGGGAAGGGGCCCCCGCAATGAGCAGTTCTTC. Translated: CASSQVGRGPRNEQFF. The V call is TRBV4-1, the J call TRBJ2-1, with D maybe TRBD1 (5 bases). V lost 1 base, J lost 6 bases, and 16 bases lay in between. The germline V gene has CDR1 MGHRA and CDR2 YSYEKL. This CDR3 comprises 16 residues.

The rearrangement uses TRBV5-1 and TRBJ1-6; 10 nucleotides match TRBD1. The trim removed 4 bases at V and 10 bases at J, leaving 11 bases unmatched. CDR1 and CDR2 (germline): SGHRS, YFSETQ. The CDR3 runs to 16 residues. CDR3 sequence reads: CASSLAGTGVDSPLHF. Written as DNA, the CDR3 is TGCGCCAGCAGCCTCGCCGGGACAGGGGTTGACTCACCCCTCCACTTT.

The chain uses TRBV5-1 and TRBJ2-5; 8 bases agree with TRBD2. The V and J ends lost 4 bases and 9 bases, in that order; junction bases with no gene match: 8. Germline V CDR1 and CDR2: SGHRS, YFSETQ. The CDR3 has 13 amino acids. The CDR3 DNA is TGCGCCAGCAGCCTTAGCGGGGATAGGGCCCAGTACTTC. It specifies CASSLSGDRAQYF.

This clone was detected once. The chain employs TRBV19 and TRBJ1-6; possible D gene TRBD1, 6 bases. This CDR3 comprises 17 residues. The ends were cut back, 0 bases at V and 9 bases at J, with 18 bases in the middle. Germline CDR1 LNHDA, CDR2 SQIVND (reference sequence). The chain's CDR3 is CASSIDLSARGISPLHF. The CDR3 nucleotides read TGTGCCAGTAGTATAGATCTATCGGCGAGGGGGATTTCACCCCTCCACTTT.

This rearrangement joins TRBV7-9 to TRBJ2-7, with D perhaps matching TRBD1 (6 bases). Germline CDR1 reads SEHNR; CDR2 reads FQNEAQ (reference sequence). The CDR3 sequence is 14 residues long. Trimming took 5 bases from V and 3 from J, leaving 14 bases between them. The CDR3 DNA reads TGTGCCAGCAGCGGGGGCCGGGGTGACTACGAGCAGTACTTC. This gives the protein CASSGGRGDYEQYF. Together with reference TRBV7-9 and TRBJ2-7, the CDR3 gives the full variable domain: DTGVSQNPRHKITKRGQNVTFRCDPISEHNRLYWYRQTLGQGPEFLTYFQNEAQLEKSRLLSDRFSAERPKGSFSTLEIQRTEQGDSAMYLCASSGGRGDYEQYFGPGTRLTVT.

The V gene is TRBV30, the J gene TRBJ2-7; D is ambiguous. Trimming took 0 bases from V and 7 from J, leaving 4 bases between them. Germline CDR1 is GTSNPN and CDR2 is SVGIG (reference sequence). The CDR3 spans 10 residues. The CDR3 sequence: CAWSVQEQYF. CDR3 DNA sequence: TGTGCCTGGAGTGTCCAGGAGCAGTACTTC.

J is TRBJ1-1 and V is TRBV14; 10 bases align to TRBD1. The CDR3 runs to 17 residues. J was trimmed by 0 bases and V by 0 bases; bases with no gene match: 4. CDR1 is SGHDN, CDR2 FVKESK, per germline. As DNA, the CDR3 is TGTGCCAGCAGCCAAGAGGTCGACAGGGGGCTGAACACTGAAGCTTTCTTT. As protein: CASSQEVDRGLNTEAFF.

In nucleotides, the CDR3 is TGTGCCAGCAGCTTCCAGGGAAACACTGAAGCTTTCTTT. Translation: CASSFQGNTEAFF. This chain uses TRBV5-6 with TRBJ1-1, with D maybe TRBD1 (5 bases). In germline, CDR1 is SGHDT, CDR2 YYEEEE. The CDR3 has 13 residues. Trimming pared 2 bases from V and 2 bases from J, leaving 7 bases between.

The rearrangement joins TRBV9 to TRBJ2-3; the D is unclear. CDR1 and CDR2 (germline): SGDLS, YYNGEE. Trimming removed 3 bases at V and 9 bases at J, with 8 bases between. This CDR3 has 11 amino acids. CDR3 DNA: TGTGCCAGCAGCGCATCAGGAACGCAGTATTTT. Translated, it gives CASSASGTQYF.

The chain has TRBV5-3 and TRBJ1-2; 9 positions agree with TRBD1. TRBV5-3 is sorted into the ORF group, with uncertain function. Trimming took 4 bases from V and 2 from J; bases not matched to a gene: 3. The CDR3 totals 14 residues. The CDR3 nucleotides read TGTGCCAGAAGCCGACAGGGGGGAAACTATGGCTACACCTTC. It translates to CARSRQGGNYGYTF.

This chain connects TRBV18 to TRBJ2-7; D not certain. The germline gives CDR1 KGHSH, CDR2 LQKENI. Between the trimmed V and J ends, which lost 0 bases and 1 base, there was a span of 4 bases. This CDR3 region has 13 residues. CDR3 in amino acids: CASSPPQSYEQYF. CDR3 bases: TGTGCCAGCTCACCACCTCAGTCCTACGAGCAGTACTTC.

V usage is TRBV19 and J usage is TRBJ1-2, with 8 bases identical to TRBD1. Germline CDR1 LNHDA, CDR2 SQIVND (reference sequence). The trim removed 4 bases at V and 4 bases at J, leaving 8 bases unmatched. The length of the CDR3 is 15 residues. The CDR3 DNA sequence: TGTGCCAGTAGTACGTCCGGACAGGGACCCTATGGCTACACCTTC. Translated, it gives CASSTSGQGPYGYTF. The full variable domain, its missing parts supplied by reference TRBV19 and TRBJ1-2, is DGGITQSPKYLFRKEGQNVTLSCEQNLNHDAMYWYRQDPGQGLRLIYYSQIVNDFQKGDIAEGYSVSREKKESFPLTVTSAQKNPTAFYLCASSTSGQGPYGYTFGSGTRLTVV.

The V and J genes are TRBV7-9 and TRBJ2-7, with TRBD1 matching 8 bases. Unmatched junction bases numbered 4, after V lost 5 bases and J lost 10 bases. The CDR3 has 11 amino acids. Per germline, CDR1 SEHNR and CDR2 FQNEAQ (reference sequence). As DNA, the CDR3 is TGTGCCAGCAGCGCACAGGGGGGTCAGTACTTC. Translating gives CASSAQGGQYF. Full variable domain (rest looked up from reference TRBV7-9 and TRBJ2-7): DTGVSQNPRHKITKRGQNVTFRCDPISEHNRLYWYRQTLGQGPEFLTYFQNEAQLEKSRLLSDRFSAERPKGSFSTLEIQRTEQGDSAMYLCASSAQGGQYFGPGTRLTVT.

The V gene is TRBV4-3, the J gene TRBJ2-1, with a possible D match to TRBD1 (5 bases). Per the germline V gene, CDR1 is LGHNA and CDR2 is YSLEER. CDR3 length equals 14 residues. Trimming cost V 0 bases and J 7 bases, with 10 bases left between them. In DNA, the CDR3 is TGCGCCAGCAGCCAAGAGTCCAGGGCGAATGAGCAGTTCTTC. It is translated as CASSQESRANEQFF.

This rearrangement joins TRBV10-1 to TRBJ2-1; the match to TRBD2 covers 8 bases. The CDR3 has 15 amino acids. J was trimmed by 2 bases and V by 4 bases; bases with no gene match: 4. Germline assignment: CDR1 WNHNN and CDR2 SYGVQD (reference sequence). CDR3 sequence (DNA): TGCGCCAGCAGTGCTAGTAGCGGGGCCTACAATGAGCAGTTCTTC. As protein: CASSASSGAYNEQFF.

The genes are TRBV6-5 and TRBJ1-2, with D possibly matching TRBD1 (5 bases). The V end lost 2 bases, the J end lost 8 bases, and 15 bases lay between the germline ends. This CDR3 has 14 amino acids. Germline loops: CDR1 MNHEY, CDR2 SVGAGI. The CDR3 DNA reads as TGTGCCAGCAGTTACGTGGGGTCTAGGGGCGGCTACACCTTC. Amino acids: CASSYVGSRGGYTF.

V usage is TRBV2 and J usage is TRBJ1-2, with 10 positions matching TRBD1. The CDR3 runs to 16 residues. After removal of 6 bases from V and 8 bases from J, the junction contained 15 bases not matched to a gene. The germline V gene encodes CDR1 SNHLY and CDR2 FYNNEI. The CDR3 nucleotides read TGTGCCAGCAGAACCGGGACAGGGGAAGTGATCGAAGGCTACACCTTC. It specifies CASRTGTGEVIEGYTF.

The chain is built from TRBV12-5 and TRBJ2-7; D may be TRBD1 (5 bases). The CDR3 covers 12 residues. Trimming took off 5 bases at V and 6 bases at J, with 11 bases between the two ends. CDR1 is LGHNT and CDR2 is FRNRAP in the germline V gene. CDR3 nucleotides: TGTGCTAGTGGTCTCCTGGGGCTCGAGCAGTACTTC. Translation: CASGLLGLEQYF.

The table lists this clone with a count of one. The chain couples TRBV9 to TRBJ2-7; 8 nucleotides line up with TRBD1. With V trimmed by 0 bases and J by 4 bases, 6 bases remained unmatched. The germline CDR1 and CDR2 sequences are SGDLS and YYNGEE. The CDR3 contains 15 residues. The CDR3 sequence: CASSVAPGQGYEQYF. CDR3 bases: TGTGCCAGCAGCGTAGCCCCCGGACAGGGTTACGAGCAGTACTTC.

This chain uses TRBV19 with TRBJ2-7; 9 positions agree with TRBD2. This CDR3 contains 15 residues. Germline V gene lookup returns CDR1 LNHDA and CDR2 SQIVND (reference sequence). The trim removed 5 bases at V and 0 bases at J, leaving 5 bases unmatched. The CDR3: CASSYSGGHSYEQYF. CDR3 bases: TGTGCCAGTAGTTATAGCGGGGGCCACTCCTACGAGCAGTACTTC.

This chain joins TRBV5-4 and TRBJ1-1, with D maybe TRBD1 (5 bases). CDR3 size: 11 residues. The germline gives CDR1 SGHNT, CDR2 YYREEE (reference sequence). V lost 9 bases and J 5 bases, leaving 11 bases between the germline ends. DNA of the CDR3: TGTGCCACCGGGGGACGGACTGAAGCTTTCTTT. This gives the protein CATGGRTEAFF.

J is TRBJ1-5 and V is TRBV28; 7 positions match TRBD1. The CDR3 runs 15 residues. Germline loops: CDR1 MDHEN, CDR2 SYDVKM. Germline trimming cut 6 bases from V and 2 bases from J; bases unmatched to any gene: 7. CDR3 in amino acids: CASRSRQGRNQPQHF. CDR3 nucleotide sequence: TGTGCCAGCAGATCTCGACAGGGCCGCAATCAGCCCCAGCATTTT. The full variable domain, completed using reference TRBV28 and TRBJ1-5, is DVKVTQSSRYLVKRTGEKVFLECVQDMDHENMFWYRQDPGLGLRLIYFSYDVKMKEKGDIPEGYSVSREKKERFSLILESASTNQTSMYLCASRSRQGRNQPQHFGDGTRLSIL.

This chain uses TRBV4-1 with TRBJ2-7; TRBD1 aligns across 12 bases. V lost 5 bases to trimming and J lost 5 bases; unmatched junction nucleotides: 10. CDR1 is MGHRA, CDR2 YSYEKL, per germline. The CDR3 spans 16 residues. CDR3: CASSKTPGTGGHEQYF. CDR3 DNA: TGCGCCAGCAGCAAAACTCCCGGGACAGGGGGCCACGAGCAGTACTTC.

The rearrangement links TRBV5-6 to TRBJ2-3, with TRBD2 matching over 8 bases. Losses at the gene ends were 2 bases for V and 2 bases for J; bases not matched to a gene: 7. The CDR3 covers 16 residues. CDR1 is SGHDT and CDR2 is YYEEEE in the germline V gene. This CDR3 is CASSFLKLADTDTQYF. CDR3 nucleotide sequence: TGTGCCAGCAGCTTTCTTAAACTAGCGGACACAGATACGCAGTATTTT.